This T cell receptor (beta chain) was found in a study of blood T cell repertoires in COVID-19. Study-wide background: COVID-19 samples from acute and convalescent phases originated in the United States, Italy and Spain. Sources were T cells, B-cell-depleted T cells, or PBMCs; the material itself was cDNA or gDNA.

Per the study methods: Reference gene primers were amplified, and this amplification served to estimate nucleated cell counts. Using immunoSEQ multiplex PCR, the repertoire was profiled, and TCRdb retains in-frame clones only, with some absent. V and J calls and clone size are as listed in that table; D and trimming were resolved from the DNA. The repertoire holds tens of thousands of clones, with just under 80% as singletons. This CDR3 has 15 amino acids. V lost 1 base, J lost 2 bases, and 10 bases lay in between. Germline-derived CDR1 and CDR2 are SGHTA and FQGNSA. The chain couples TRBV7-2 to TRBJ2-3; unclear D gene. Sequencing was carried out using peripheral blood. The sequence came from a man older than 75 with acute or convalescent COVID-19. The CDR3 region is CASSLGLFFTDTQYF. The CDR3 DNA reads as TGTGCCAGCAGCTTAGGTCTCTTCTTCACAGATACGCAGTATTTT.